The rows below give T cell receptor beta chains drawn from one sample of a study of cytomegalovirus exposure and HLA in healthy donors. TCRdb keeps only in-frame clones here, not all; method: immunoSEQ multiplex PCR. In total, the table holds around 53,000 clones. The sequenced sample consisted of PBMCs. The receptors stem from a man aged 18 to 29 in good health and CMV-seropositive. Each CDR3 is given with its conserved first and last residue. The D gene is left open where the match is weak.

j_gene: TRBJ1-5; d_gene: -; v_gene: TRBV19; CDR3aa: CASSIQGGDGPQHF; CDR3nt: TGTGCCAGTAGTATACAAGGGGGGGACGGGCCCCAGCATTTT
j_gene: TRBJ2-3; d_gene: -; v_gene: TRBV7-2; CDR3aa: CASSLGIQSGDTQYF; CDR3nt: TGTGCCAGCAGCTTAGGAATTCAAAGCGGAGATACGCAGTATTTT
j_gene: TRBJ2-1; d_gene: -; v_gene: TRBV18; CDR3aa: CASSPVRDNEQFF; CDR3nt: TGTGCCAGCTCACCGGTCAGGGACAATGAGCAGTTCTTC
j_gene: TRBJ2-5; d_gene: -; v_gene: TRBV13; CDR3aa: CASSTRDTRYEQYF; CDR3nt: TGTGCCAGCAGCACCCGGGATACACGCTATGAGCAGTACTTC
j_gene: TRBJ2-7; d_gene: TRBD2; v_gene: TRBV15; CDR3aa: CATSRDEAGGSYEQYF; CDR3nt: TGTGCCACCAGCAGGGATGAAGCGGGAGGGTCCTACGAGCAGTACTTC
j_gene: TRBJ2-5; d_gene: -; v_gene: TRBV10-3; CDR3aa: CAIRTSGPQETQYF; CDR3nt: TGTGCCATCAGGACTTCAGGGCCTCAAGAGACCCAGTACTTC
j_gene: TRBJ2-1; d_gene: -; v_gene: TRBV7-2; CDR3aa: CASSPPGKFDEQFF; CDR3nt: TGTGCCAGCAGCCCGCCGGGTAAGTTTGATGAGCAGTTCTTC
j_gene: TRBJ2-3; d_gene: -; v_gene: TRBV18; CDR3aa: CASSPADTQYF; CDR3nt: TGTGCCAGCTCACCAGCGGATACGCAGTATTTT
j_gene: TRBJ1-2; d_gene: -; v_gene: TRBV6-5; CDR3aa: CASSYSEGGNYGYTF; CDR3nt: TGTGCCAGCAGTTACTCGGAGGGAGGCAACTATGGCTACACCTTC
j_gene: TRBJ1-1; d_gene: TRBD1; v_gene: TRBV11-3; CDR3aa: CASSARDRGTEAFF; CDR3nt: TGTGCCAGCAGCGCCCGGGACAGGGGCACTGAAGCTTTCTTT
j_gene: TRBJ1-1; d_gene: -; v_gene: TRBV29-1; CDR3aa: CSWGRATEAFF; CDR3nt: TGCAGTTGGGGCAGGGCCACTGAAGCTTTCTTT
j_gene: TRBJ2-7; d_gene: -; v_gene: TRBV19; CDR3aa: CASSPGGEGGTYEQYF; CDR3nt: TGTGCCAGTAGTCCTGGGGGAGAGGGGGGGACCTACGAGCAGTACTTC
j_gene: TRBJ2-3; d_gene: -; v_gene: TRBV2; CDR3aa: CASGLQEEDTQYF; CDR3nt: TGTGCCAGCGGGTTACAGGAAGAGGATACGCAGTATTTT
j_gene: TRBJ2-3; d_gene: -; v_gene: TRBV19; CDR3aa: CASSIGLADTQYF; CDR3nt: TGTGCCAGTAGTATAGGACTAGCAGATACGCAGTATTTT
j_gene: TRBJ2-1; d_gene: TRBD2; v_gene: TRBV6-6; CDR3aa: CASSREGHEQFF; CDR3nt: TGTGCCAGCAGTCGGGAGGGTCATGAGCAGTTCTTC
j_gene: TRBJ2-4; d_gene: -; v_gene: TRBV6-1; CDR3aa: CASETSLAKNIQYF; CDR3nt: TGTGCCAGCGAGACAAGCTTAGCCAAAAACATTCAGTACTTC